The T cell receptor (beta chain) described here comes from a study of shared clonotypes between healthy human individuals. Generated by immunoSEQ multiplex PCR, the TCRdb table keeps only in-frame clones and is missing some. In the table there are more than 450,000 clones, 70% to 80% of which are singletons. With 4 bases clipped from V and 0 bases from J, the junction kept 3 bases outside the gene matches. This CDR3 is built from 15 residues. The V gene's germline CDR1 is SGHDT and CDR2 YYEEEE. The source material was PBMCs. This sequence joins TRBV5-6 and TRBJ2-5; 10 bases are a match to TRBD1. This TCR was sampled from a woman aged 40 to 50 in good health. Some clones in this sample may be carry-over from other donors' samples. Here the CDR3 reads CASSGGQGYQETQYF. The CDR3 coding sequence is TGTGCCAGCAGCGGGGGACAGGGGTACCAAGAGACCCAGTACTTC.